Listed here is a single TCR beta chain. Its antigen is as yet unknown. The data stem from a study of cytomegalovirus exposure and HLA in healthy donors. Whole-study results and caveats: A few CMV-associated chains were confirmed in vitro to be specific for CMV antigens. Many donors carried some public TCRs, although rarity characterized most TCR sequences.

Sequencing used immunoSEQ multiplex PCR; TCRdb keeps in-frame clones, though not all of them. Among about 330,000 clones listed, 86% were seen once. The sequence was collected from a woman under 30 in good health and CMV-seronegative. Source material: PBMCs.

Here the CDR3 reads CASSQAEGTRADTQYF. Written as DNA, the CDR3 is TGCGCCAGCAGCCAAGCGGAAGGGACTAGGGCAGATACGCAGTATTTT. This chain links TRBV4-3 with TRBJ2-3, with 8 bases aligning to TRBD2. The CDR3 sequence is 16 residues long. Germline assignment: CDR1 LGHNA and CDR2 YSLEER. V shed 1 base, J shed 4 bases, and the junction held 7 bases outside the gene matches.